These 13 T cell receptor beta chains came from one sample sequenced in a study of OX40 agonist ivuxolimab in advanced cancers. Method: immunoSEQ multiplex PCR; TCRdb's copy keeps in-frame clones and lacks some. Of about 77,000 clones listed, roughly 92% are singletons. Source: CD4+ or CD8+ T cells sorted from blood, taken in a trial of the OX40 agonist ivuxolimab. The receptors derive from an adult with an advanced solid tumor such as melanoma, head and neck, liver or kidney cancer.

The rearrangement joins TRBV14 to TRBJ2-1; maybe TRBD1 (5 bases). The V and J ends lost 3 bases and 5 bases respectively, with 11 bases between them. The CDR3 is made up of 14 amino acids. Germline assignment: CDR1 SGHDN and CDR2 FVKESK. CDR3 region: CASSQNSRDNEQFF. CDR3 bases: TGTGCCAGCAGCCAGAATTCCAGGGACAATGAGCAGTTCTTC.

This clone was seen only once. V usage is TRBV6-5 and J usage is TRBJ2-1; 7 bases align to TRBD1. Germline V lookup: CDR1 MNHEY, CDR2 SVGAGI. Losses at the gene ends were 8 bases for V and 4 bases for J; bases not matched to a gene: 11. The CDR3 runs to 15 residues. The CDR3 coding sequence is TGTGCCAGCCCCCCGAACGGGACAGAATACAATGAGCAGTTCTTC. Translating gives CASPPNGTEYNEQFF.

The chain couples TRBV29-1 to TRBJ2-4; tentative D call: TRBD2 (5 bases). Germline V gene lookup returns CDR1 SQVTM and CDR2 ANQGSEA. This CDR3 region has 13 residues. The germline V and J ends were trimmed by 4 bases and 7 bases, with 14 bases remaining between them. The CDR3 is CSVVGRAWNIQYF. The CDR3 DNA follows: TGCAGCGTTGTCGGGCGGGCGTGGAACATTCAGTACTTC.

The V gene is TRBV28, the J gene TRBJ1-4; D unresolved. Germline-derived CDR1 and CDR2 are MDHEN and SYDVKM. V was trimmed by 5 bases and J by 7 bases, leaving 14 bases between them. The CDR3 covers 14 residues. The CDR3 DNA reads TGTGCCAGCAGTACAACCCGCCGGGGTGAAAAACTGTTTTTT. As protein: CASSTTRRGEKLFF.

This chain links TRBV13 with TRBJ2-3; 13 bases line up with TRBD2. The germline gives CDR1 PRHDT, CDR2 FYEKMQ (reference sequence). The CDR3 length is 18 residues. V was clipped by 1 base and J by 0 bases; unmatched bases: 4. The CDR3 DNA reads TGTGCCAGCAGCTTAGCGACTAGCGGGAGGCCTAGCACAGATACGCAGTATTTT. Its protein is CASSLATSGRPSTDTQYF.

CDR3 nucleotide sequence: TGTGCCAGCACCCGGACCTATGGCTACACCTTC. This gives the protein CASTRTYGYTF. The rearrangement uses TRBV2 and TRBJ1-2, with D unresolved. The CDR3 extends over 11 amino acids. The V gene's germline CDR1 is SNHLY and CDR2 FYNNEI. Trimming pared 7 bases from V and 4 bases from J, leaving 7 bases between.

This clone was seen a handful of times. The gene calls are TRBV4-2 and TRBJ2-3, with 7 positions matching TRBD2. Per the germline V gene, CDR1 is LGHNA and CDR2 is YNFKEQ. V lost 8 bases, J lost 5 bases, and 10 bases stayed unmatched. This CDR3 is built from 14 residues. Here the CDR3 DNA reads TGTGCCAGCGGTATGGCGGGAGCAAAAGATACGCAGTATTTT. Encoded protein: CASGMAGAKDTQYF.

The table lists this clone with a few counts. V usage is TRBV4-1 and J usage is TRBJ2-3; a possible D gene is TRBD2 (5 bases). V was shortened by 1 base and J by 3 bases, with 14 bases between the two germline ends. CDR3 size: 16 residues. The germline CDR1 and CDR2 sequences are MGHRA and YSYEKL. The CDR3 protein is CASSQVQRRGTDTQYF. CDR3 coding DNA: TGCGCCAGCAGCCAAGTGCAGCGGAGAGGGACAGATACGCAGTATTTT.

This chain joins TRBV9 and TRBJ2-3; the match to TRBD2 covers 11 bases. The CDR3 covers 17 residues. Germline V CDR1 and CDR2: SGDLS, YYNGEE. With 4 bases clipped from V and 5 bases from J, the junction kept 12 bases outside the gene matches. Written as DNA, the CDR3 is TGTGCCAGCAGCTTTCGTCAACTAGCGGGAGCGGGAGATACGCAGTATTTT. This translates into CASSFRQLAGAGDTQYF.

This clone came up a few times. The rearrangement links TRBV4-1 to TRBJ1-2; 8 positions match TRBD1. With 6 bases clipped from V and 4 bases from J, the junction kept 7 bases outside the gene matches. Germline values: CDR1 MGHRA, CDR2 YSYEKL. The CDR3 runs to 14 residues. CDR3: CASRLRTGTYGYTF. The CDR3 nucleotides read TGCGCCAGCAGGCTCCGGACAGGGACCTATGGCTACACCTTC.

This clone has a single count. V is TRBV7-6 and J is TRBJ2-2; D gene uncertain. V gave up 5 bases and J gave up 4 bases, with 8 bases separating them. CDR1 is SGHVS and CDR2 is FNYEAQ in the germline V gene. The CDR3 loop spans 13 amino acids. The chain's CDR3 is CASSRSFTGELFF. The CDR3 DNA reads as TGTGCCAGCAGCCGCTCCTTCACCGGGGAGCTGTTTTTT.

This clone was seen just once. The chain combines TRBV28 with TRBJ2-5; TRBD2 aligns across 9 bases. The trim removed 6 bases at V and 2 bases at J, leaving 4 bases unmatched. The CDR3 consists of 14 residues. CDR1 is MDHEN, CDR2 SYDVKM, per germline. CDR3 coding DNA: TGTGCCAGCAGATCTAGCGGGATACAAGAGACCCAGTACTTC. It yields the protein CASRSSGIQETQYF.

The V call is TRBV5-4, the J call TRBJ2-3; D is unresolved. The CDR3 consists of 15 residues. CDR1 and CDR2 from the germline V gene are SGHNT and YYREEE (reference sequence). V was clipped by 0 bases and J by 0 bases, with 8 bases between them. CDR3: CASSLGLGSTDTQYF. In DNA form, the CDR3 reads TGTGCCAGCAGCTTGGGACTGGGGAGCACAGATACGCAGTATTTT.